These 13 T cell receptor beta chains were all obtained from the same sample, sequenced in a study of graft-versus-host responses after intestinal transplantation. Assay: immunoSEQ multiplex PCR; the TCRdb copy retains only in-frame clones and omits some. There are some 90,000 clones in the sample; around 92% occur only once, and around 0.38% lies in the top ten. No antigen is known for these receptors. The source was unstimulated CD8+ T cells sorted from spleen or lymph node cells, collected before transplant. The receptors shown here come from a human donor who was the organ donor for an intestinal transplant.

This clone was found a few times. This sequence joins TRBV6-6 and TRBJ2-1; D is perhaps TRBD2 (6 bases). CDR1 is MNHNY, CDR2 SVGAGI, per germline (reference sequence). Trimming pared 0 bases from V and 10 bases from J, leaving 16 bases between. CDR3 length: 15 residues. The CDR3 bases are TGTGCCAGCAGTTACTCGAGCACGGGGGTGGGAGAGCAGTTCTTC. This gives the protein CASSYSSTGVGEQFF.

The chain is built from TRBV29-1 and TRBJ1-4, with D possibly matching TRBD1 (5 bases). The V and J ends lost 4 bases and 1 base respectively, with 16 bases between them. Germline CDR1 and CDR2: SQVTM and ANQGSEA. This CDR3 has 16 residues. CDR3 nucleotides: TGCAGCGTTGTGGACGGGGGTCTGGGAACTAATGAAAAACTGTTTTTT. It codes for CSVVDGGLGTNEKLFF. Complete variable domain (other parts from reference TRBV29-1 and TRBJ1-4): SAVISQKPSRDICQRGTSLTIQCQVDSQVTMMFWYRQQPGQSLTLIATANQGSEATYESGFVIDKFPISRPNLTFSTLTVSNMSPEDSSIYLCSVVDGGLGTNEKLFFGSGTQLSVL.

The J gene is TRBJ1-1, the V gene TRBV5-4; D possibly corresponds to TRBD1 (6 bases). V was cut by 4 bases and J by 6 bases, with 13 bases left in between. The CDR3 is made up of 13 amino acids. Germline V gene sequence: CDR1 SGHNT, CDR2 YYREEE (reference sequence). Here the CDR3 reads CASSPRGAPEAFF. CDR3 coding DNA: TGTGCCAGCAGCCCCCGGGGGGCTCCTGAAGCTTTCTTT.

V usage is TRBV5-6 and J usage is TRBJ2-7; 7 positions agree with TRBD2. V shed 5 bases and J 2 bases; nucleotides not matched to a gene: 7. CDR1 SGHDT and CDR2 YYEEEE come from the germline V gene. The CDR3 is made up of 14 amino acids. The CDR3 DNA reads as TGTGCCAGCAGGAGCGGGGTCAGGGCCTACGAGCAGTACTTC. Protein sequence: CASRSGVRAYEQYF. Full variable domain (missing parts from reference TRBV5-6 and TRBJ2-7): DAGVTQSPTHLIKTRGQQVTLRCSPKSGHDTVSWYQQALGQGPQFIFQYYEEEERQRGNFPDRFSGHQFPNYSSELNVNALLLGDSALYLCASRSGVRAYEQYFGPGTRLTVT.

V is TRBV13 and J is TRBJ2-2; TRBD2 aligns across 16 bases. Trimming removed 3 bases from V and 6 bases from J; junction bases left unmatched: 7. This CDR3 spans 18 amino acids. Per the germline V gene, CDR1 is PRHDT and CDR2 is FYEKMQ (reference sequence). The CDR3 loop reads CASSFGTSGGAWAGELFF. In nucleotides, the CDR3 is TGTGCCAGCAGCTTCGGGACTAGCGGGGGGGCCTGGGCCGGGGAGCTGTTTTTT.

With respect to this clone: Other DNA variants within this sample encode the same CDR3. The CDR3 here is CASSSSGGSTDTQYF. Here the CDR3 DNA reads TGTGCCAGCAGCTCCAGCGGGGGGAGCACAGATACGCAGTATTTT. V gene TRBV7-3 combines with J gene TRBJ2-3; 9 positions agree with TRBD2. The CDR3 length is 15 residues. V shed 4 bases, J shed 0 bases, and the junction held 2 bases outside the gene matches. CDR1 and CDR2 from the germline V gene are SGHTA and FQGTGA. The full variable domain, in which reference TRBV7-3 and TRBJ2-3 provide the parts outside the CDR3, is GAGVSQTPSNKVTEKGKYVELRCDPISGHTALYWYRQSLGQGPEFLIYFQGTGAADDSGLPNDRFFAVRPEGSVSTLKIQRTERGDSAVYLCASSSSGGSTDTQYFGPGTRLTVL.

V usage is TRBV9 and J usage is TRBJ2-7, with D uncertain. CDR3 length: 12 amino acids. Germline V gene sequence: CDR1 SGDLS, CDR2 YYNGEE. V was shortened by 4 bases and J by 0 bases, with 5 bases between the two germline ends. The CDR3 sequence is CASSSNSYEQYF. The CDR3 bases are TGTGCCAGCAGCTCAAACTCCTACGAGCAGTACTTC.

This chain uses TRBV5-6 with TRBJ2-3; TRBD2 aligns across 11 bases. Germline CDR1 and CDR2: SGHDT and YYEEEE. The V segment lost 3 bases and the J segment 6 bases; nucleotides outside the gene matches: 3. This CDR3 is 14 amino acids long. This CDR3 is CASSYGTSGDTQYF. The CDR3 DNA follows: TGTGCCAGCAGCTACGGGACTAGCGGCGATACGCAGTATTTT.

The V gene is TRBV5-4, the J gene TRBJ1-1; the match to TRBD1 covers 10 bases. The CDR3 runs to 15 residues. Trimming took 4 bases from V and 1 from J; bases not matched to a gene: 4. CDR1 and CDR2 (germline): SGHNT, YYREEE (reference sequence). The CDR3 DNA reads TGTGCCAGCAGCATGGACAGGGGGGCGAACACTGAAGCTTTCTTT. It encodes CASSMDRGANTEAFF.

This rearrangement joins TRBV7-9 to TRBJ1-4; 10 bases map to TRBD1. Germline trimming cut 5 bases from V and 5 bases from J; bases unmatched to any gene: 5. The germline V gene encodes CDR1 SEHNR and CDR2 FQNEAQ (reference sequence). The length of the CDR3 is 15 residues. The CDR3 DNA follows: TGTGCCAGCAGCCTAGGGACAGGGGCGAATGAAAAACTGTTTTTT. As protein: CASSLGTGANEKLFF.

The gene calls are TRBV4-1 and TRBJ2-5; D possibly corresponds to TRBD1 (5 bases). The CDR3 is 15 residues long. Trimming pared 1 base from V and 1 base from J, leaving 10 bases between. Germline CDR1 and CDR2: MGHRA and YSYEKL. This chain's CDR3 is CASSQVQGSQETQYF. The DNA for the CDR3 is TGCGCCAGCAGCCAAGTTCAGGGAAGCCAAGAGACCCAGTACTTC.

The V and J genes are TRBV7-3 and TRBJ2-7; 7 bases agree with TRBD2. The CDR3 is 12 residues long. The junction had 3 bases not matched to a gene; V was cut back by 3 bases and J by 7 bases. CDR1 and CDR2 from the germline V gene are SGHTA and FQGTGA. CDR3 in amino acids: CASSFPGGEQYF. As DNA, the CDR3 is TGTGCCAGCAGCTTTCCGGGGGGTGAGCAGTACTTC.

The rearrangement joins TRBV6-5 to TRBJ2-7; TRBD1 matches 9 bases. V gave up 10 bases and J gave up 4 bases; unmatched junction bases: 14. The CDR3 covers 15 residues. Germline CDR1 is MNHEY and CDR2 is SVGAGI. Here the CDR3 DNA reads TGTGCCACCAGGTATTCCGGGACAGGGAGGTACGAGCAGTACTTC. This sequence encodes CATRYSGTGRYEQYF.